The 26 T cell receptor beta chains in this list originate from one sample, sequenced in a study of cytomegalovirus exposure and HLA in healthy donors. This table comes from immunoSEQ multiplex PCR, and its TCRdb copy is limited to in-frame clones, with some not included. The table shows about 180,000 clones, with around 86% occurring only once. The source material was PBMCs. These receptors all stem from a young man in good health and CMV-seropositive.

V and J are TRBV4-3 and TRBJ1-2; 7 nucleotides match TRBD1. This CDR3 spans 16 amino acids. Germline lookup yields CDR1 LGHNA and CDR2 YSLEER. With 1 base clipped from V and 6 bases from J, the junction kept 11 bases outside the gene matches. CDR3: CASSQGFGPGGHGYTF. In nucleotides, the CDR3 is TGCGCCAGCAGCCAAGGGTTTGGGCCAGGGGGTCATGGCTACACCTTC.

This clone appeared once. The gene calls are TRBV6-5 and TRBJ2-1; tentative D call: TRBD1 (5 bases). Germline CDR1 and CDR2: MNHEY and SVGAGI. Trimming stripped 0 bases from V and 1 base from J, with 10 bases between. This CDR3 is built from 16 residues. The CDR3 here is CASSYSFQGSYNEQFF. The CDR3 DNA sequence: TGTGCCAGCAGTTACTCCTTCCAGGGATCCTACAATGAGCAGTTCTTC.

This clone was seen a single time. The chain couples TRBV28 to TRBJ2-3; weak D call: TRBD2 (5 bases). The CDR3 covers 12 residues. In germline, CDR1 is MDHEN, CDR2 SYDVKM. Deletions cut 5 bases from V and 8 bases from J, with 11 bases between. CDR3 loop: CASSPGRGTQYF. CDR3 nucleotide sequence: TGTGCCAGCAGTCCAGGACGGGGTACGCAGTATTTT.

The chain has TRBV6-4 and TRBJ2-7; D is uncertain. This CDR3 comprises 15 residues. Germline V CDR1 and CDR2: MRHNA, SNTAGT. With 6 bases removed from V and 1 base from J, the gap between germline ends came to 16 bases. CDR3 in DNA: TGTGCCAGCAGCTTCGATTATCCCTATTCCTACGAGCAGTACTTC. This translates into CASSFDYPYSYEQYF.

There are a few counts of this clone. The chain employs TRBV18 and TRBJ1-1, with a possible D match to TRBD1 (5 bases). CDR1 and CDR2 (germline): KGHSH, LQKENI. This CDR3 region has 15 residues. V lost 3 bases to trimming and J lost 4 bases, with 15 bases between them. The CDR3 sequence: CASSPLGGGSTEAFF. CDR3 DNA: TGTGCCAGCTCACCCCTCGGGGGAGGGTCCACTGAAGCTTTCTTT.

This chain uses TRBV5-6 with TRBJ2-7; D possibly corresponds to TRBD1 (5 bases). V gave up 2 bases and J gave up 4 bases, with 19 bases separating them. The CDR3 contains 16 residues. Germline values: CDR1 SGHDT, CDR2 YYEEEE. The CDR3 DNA follows: TGTGCCAGCAGCTTCAGGAGCCGGCTAGGGGTTTACGAGCAGTACTTC. It translates to CASSFRSRLGVYEQYF.

The chain is built from TRBV27 and TRBJ2-2; 8 bases line up with TRBD1. Germline-derived CDR1 and CDR2 are MNHEY and SMNVEV (reference sequence). V dropped 3 bases and J dropped 6; count of bases not matched to a gene: 9. This CDR3 has 16 amino acids. The CDR3 DNA reads TGTGCCAGCAGTTTCGGTCAGGGGGCTGGTGCCGGGGAGCTGTTTTTT. This sequence encodes CASSFGQGAGAGELFF.

The J gene is TRBJ2-2, the V gene TRBV11-2, with 11 bases lining up with TRBD2. The V segment lost 5 bases and the J segment 5 bases; nucleotides outside the gene matches: 7. Germline V gene lookup returns CDR1 SGHAT and CDR2 FQNNGV. There are 16 residues in the CDR3. Here the CDR3 DNA reads TGTGCCAGCAGCAAAAATAGCGGGAGGGGTACCGGGGAGCTGTTTTTT. It is translated as CASSKNSGRGTGELFF.

CDR3 coding DNA: TGTGCCAGCAGCCAAGTCCGGGGGAGAGCGAACACCATATATTTT. Translation gives CASSQVRGRANTIYF. The chain recombines TRBV14 with TRBJ1-3, with a possible D match to TRBD1 (5 bases). V dropped 1 base and J dropped 7 bases, with 14 bases sitting between them. This CDR3 has 15 residues. Germline V gene lookup returns CDR1 SGHDN and CDR2 FVKESK.

The gene calls are TRBV4-3 and TRBJ2-2; 11 positions agree with TRBD2. Trimming at V came to 4 bases and at J to 3 bases, leaving 10 bases not matched to a gene. Germline V gene sequence: CDR1 LGHNA, CDR2 YSLEER. This CDR3 contains 18 residues. The CDR3 protein is CASSRTNPGLADTGELFF. CDR3 coding DNA: TGCGCCAGCAGCCGGACCAATCCGGGACTAGCGGACACCGGGGAGCTGTTTTTT.

This clone has a single count. The chain has TRBV29-1 and TRBJ2-7; 7 bases align to TRBD1. The CDR3 spans 11 residues. Unmatched junction bases numbered 4, after V lost 5 bases and J lost 6 bases. CDR1 and CDR2 (germline): SQVTM, ANQGSEA. CDR3 loop: CSVREGAEQYF. In nucleotides, the CDR3 is TGCAGCGTTCGTGAGGGGGCCGAGCAGTACTTC.

This rearrangement joins TRBV27 to TRBJ2-7; D might be TRBD1 (5 bases). The germline V and J ends were trimmed by 4 bases and 3 bases, with 13 bases remaining between them. Germline lookup yields CDR1 MNHEY and CDR2 SMNVEV (reference sequence). The CDR3 consists of 14 residues. CDR3 amino acids: CASSWKSRDYEQYF. The CDR3 DNA follows: TGTGCCAGCAGTTGGAAATCCAGGGACTACGAGCAGTACTTC.

The rearrangement uses TRBV7-2 and TRBJ2-3; no firm D call. Trimming pared 5 bases from V and 4 bases from J, leaving 13 bases between. Germline CDR1 SGHTA, CDR2 FQGNSA. This CDR3 region has 14 residues. The DNA of the CDR3 is TGTGCCAGCAGCCCGAGTTCCACCGCAGATACGCAGTATTTT. Amino acids: CASSPSSTADTQYF.

The chain links TRBV6-5 to TRBJ2-5, with 9 bases aligning to TRBD2. Germline assignment: CDR1 MNHEY and CDR2 SVGAGI. This CDR3 has 14 residues. With 10 bases clipped from V and 6 bases from J, the junction kept 12 bases outside the gene matches. CDR3 in DNA: TGTGCCACCTTAGGCCGAGCGGGGGGAAAGACCCAGTACTTC. Translated: CATLGRAGGKTQYF.

The chain is built from TRBV9 and TRBJ2-3, with 12 bases that match TRBD2. V lost 3 bases to trimming and J lost 5 bases; unmatched junction nucleotides: 7. The CDR3 has 16 residues. Looked up from germline, CDR1 is SGDLS and CDR2 is YYNGEE. The CDR3 protein is CASSESSGGARDTQYF. The CDR3 region has the DNA TGTGCCAGCAGCGAGTCTAGCGGGGGGGCCAGAGATACGCAGTATTTT.

In its sample, this clone was seen once. The CDR3 is CASSLAGSYGYTF. Written as DNA, the CDR3 is TGTGCCAGCAGCTTGGCGGGGAGCTATGGCTACACCTTC. This sequence joins TRBV7-6 and TRBJ1-2; no reliable D call. The CDR3 runs to 13 residues. With 3 bases removed from V and 4 bases from J, the gap between germline ends came to 9 bases. Germline V CDR1 and CDR2: SGHVS, FNYEAQ.

The chain uses TRBV4-1 and TRBJ1-4; unclear D gene. This CDR3 comprises 14 residues. The germline V gene encodes CDR1 MGHRA and CDR2 YSYEKL. Trimming removed 0 bases from V and 7 bases from J, with 9 bases in between. CDR3 in amino acids: CASSQEGSREKLFF. As DNA, the CDR3 is TGCGCCAGCAGCCAAGAGGGGAGTCGTGAAAAACTGTTTTTT.

This chain connects TRBV2 to TRBJ1-3, with D perhaps TRBD1 (5 bases). V was trimmed by 6 bases and J by 4 bases, leaving 10 bases between them. CDR1 and CDR2 (germline): SNHLY, FYNNEI. This CDR3 region has 13 residues. CDR3 coding DNA: TGTGCCAGCAGCTCAGGGTCCGGAAACACCATATATTTT. This translates into CASSSGSGNTIYF.

The chain links TRBV2 to TRBJ2-1, with D perhaps matching TRBD2 (5 bases). Trimming removed 11 bases from V and 6 bases from J, with 11 bases in between. The CDR3 sequence is 11 residues long. Per germline, CDR1 SNHLY and CDR2 FYNNEI. The CDR3: CAGTEANEQFF. The CDR3 nucleotides are TGTGCCGGCACGGAGGCCAATGAGCAGTTCTTC.

The rearrangement links TRBV18 to TRBJ1-1; no firm D call. The germline gives CDR1 KGHSH, CDR2 LQKENI. The V end lost 2 bases, the J end lost 0 bases, and 7 bases lay between the germline ends. The CDR3 is 14 amino acids. For the CDR3, the DNA is TGTGCCAGCTCACCATTAGAGGTGAACACTGAAGCTTTCTTT. Encoded protein: CASSPLEVNTEAFF.

The J gene is TRBJ2-2, the V gene TRBV7-3; D is unresolved. Germline CDR1 is SGHTA and CDR2 is FQGTGA. The CDR3 length is 14 residues. V lost 2 bases, J lost 8 bases, and 12 bases lay in between. The CDR3 DNA reads TGTGCCAGCAGCTTACAGCCTGTCGGGGGGGAGCTGTTTTTT. It translates to CASSLQPVGGELFF.

The chain joins TRBV5-4 to TRBJ1-1; 11 positions agree with TRBD1. Germline values: CDR1 SGHNT, CDR2 YYREEE (reference sequence). CDR3 size: 15 residues. V dropped 4 bases and J dropped 2; count of bases not matched to a gene: 4. The CDR3 spells CASSEDRGLNTEAFF. CDR3 sequence (DNA): TGTGCCAGCAGCGAGGACAGGGGGCTCAACACTGAAGCTTTCTTT.

The genes are TRBV5-4 and TRBJ2-4, with a possible D match to TRBD2 (5 bases). The CDR3 runs 17 residues. V lost 3 bases and J 0 bases, leaving 16 bases between the germline ends. Per the germline V gene, CDR1 is SGHNT and CDR2 is YYREEE (reference sequence). CDR3 in amino acids: CASSWHPGSLAKNIQYF. As DNA, the CDR3 is TGTGCCAGCAGCTGGCATCCGGGATCCCTAGCCAAAAACATTCAGTACTTC. Complete variable domain (other parts from reference TRBV5-4 and TRBJ2-4): ETGVTQSPTHLIKTRGQQVTLRCSSQSGHNTVSWYQQALGQGPQFIFQYYREEENGRGNFPPRFSGLQFPNYSSELNVNALELDDSALYLCASSWHPGSLAKNIQYFGAGTRLSVL.

The chain's CDR3 is CASSGPGNTEAFF. The CDR3 region has the DNA TGTGCCAGCAGCGGACCGGGAAACACTGAAGCTTTCTTT. This rearrangement joins TRBV9 to TRBJ1-1; unclear D gene. The V gene lost 3 bases and the J gene lost 2 bases, with 8 bases spanning the gap. The CDR3 runs 13 residues. The germline V gene encodes CDR1 SGDLS and CDR2 YYNGEE.

This rearrangement joins TRBV7-2 to TRBJ2-1, with a weak D call TRBD2 (6 bases). CDR1 is SGHTA, CDR2 FQGNSA, per germline. The CDR3 totals 17 residues. V dropped 5 bases and J dropped 0 bases, with 17 bases sitting between them. Here the CDR3 DNA reads TGTGCCAGCAGCCCGCGGACCATCGGGAGCTCCTACAATGAGCAGTTCTTC. Protein sequence: CASSPRTIGSSYNEQFF. Full variable domain (rest looked up from reference TRBV7-2 and TRBJ2-1): GAGVSQSPSNKVTEKGKDVELRCDPISGHTALYWYRQSLGQGLEFLIYFQGNSAPDKSGLPSDRFSAERTGGSVSTLTIQRTQQEDSAVYLCASSPRTIGSSYNEQFFGPGTRLTVL.

CDR3 bases: TGTGCCAGCAGTGAAGCCCCTAGCCCTACGCAGTATTTT. It codes for CASSEAPSPTQYF. V gene TRBV2 combines with J gene TRBJ2-3; possible D gene TRBD2, 5 bases. Germline CDR1 and CDR2: SNHLY and FYNNEI. This CDR3 spans 13 amino acids. V gave up 0 bases and J gave up 8 bases, with 9 bases separating them.